The 22 T cell receptor beta chains listed next were all sequenced from one sample in a study of blood T cell repertoires in COVID-19. Assay: immunoSEQ multiplex PCR; the TCRdb copy retains only in-frame clones and omits some. In the table there are about 99,000 clones, around 87% of which are singletons. The sample taken for sequencing was peripheral blood. The receptors were gathered from a middle-aged man with acute or convalescent COVID-19.

The rearrangement links TRBV11-3 to TRBJ2-1, with 9 bases identical to TRBD1. V lost 7 bases, J lost 3 bases, and 7 bases stayed unmatched. CDR1 and CDR2 from the germline V gene are SGHNT and YENEEA. The CDR3 consists of 15 residues. CDR3 loop: CASTRRQGGYNEQFF. The CDR3 DNA reads as TGTGCCAGCACCCGGAGACAGGGGGGCTACAATGAGCAGTTCTTC.

The rearrangement links TRBV6-5 to TRBJ1-3; tentative D call: TRBD1 (6 bases). Trimming took 10 bases from V and 6 from J, leaving 19 bases between them. Germline V lookup: CDR1 MNHEY, CDR2 SVGAGI. This CDR3 is 14 amino acids long. CDR3 DNA: TGTGCCACGGTTATAGGGGGACCGGAAAACACCATATATTTT. Its protein is CATVIGGPENTIYF.

This clone was detected only once. V is TRBV7-9 and J is TRBJ1-1, with a possible D match to TRBD1 (5 bases). The V gene's germline CDR1 is SEHNR and CDR2 FQNEAQ (reference sequence). The CDR3 runs 13 residues. With 3 bases removed from V and 4 bases from J, the gap between germline ends came to 9 bases. The CDR3 region is CASSFGRGTEAFF. CDR3 bases: TGTGCCAGCAGCTTTGGAAGGGGCACTGAAGCTTTCTTT.

The chain combines TRBV5-5 with TRBJ2-3; 8 nucleotides match TRBD2. There are 16 residues in the CDR3. Germline CDR1 and CDR2: SGHKS and YYEKEE (reference sequence). V gave up 1 base and J gave up 1 base; unmatched junction bases: 5. Here the CDR3 DNA reads TGTGCCAGCAGCTTGAGGCCGGGACTAGGCACAGATACGCAGTATTTT. Translation gives CASSLRPGLGTDTQYF.

This chain joins TRBV3-1 (or the pseudogene TRBV3-2) and TRBJ1-2; 8 bases align to TRBD1. The germline gives CDR1 LGHDT, CDR2 YNNKEL (reference sequence). The trim removed 1 base at V and 4 bases at J, leaving 5 bases unmatched. CDR3 length: 15 amino acids. The CDR3 region has the DNA TGTGCCAGCAGCCAAGGGGGGACAGGTATCTATGGCTACACCTTC. Translation gives CASSQGGTGIYGYTF.

The CDR3 DNA sequence: TGTGCCAGCAGTTTAGGGCGGGGGCCCTACGAGCAGTACTTC. Amino acid sequence: CASSLGRGPYEQYF. This sequence joins TRBV28 and TRBJ2-7, with a possible D match to TRBD2 (7 bases). The CDR3 extends over 14 amino acids. Germline lookup yields CDR1 MDHEN and CDR2 SYDVKM. V was cut by 2 bases and J by 2 bases, with 10 bases left in between.

This clone showed up just once. V gene TRBV5-1 combines with J gene TRBJ2-5, with unresolved D. Deletions cut 0 bases from V and 1 base from J, with 4 bases between. The CDR3 has 13 amino acids. CDR1 and CDR2 (germline): SGHRS, YFSETQ. This chain's CDR3 is CASSLGAQETQYF. The CDR3 bases are TGCGCCAGCAGCTTGGGAGCCCAAGAGACCCAGTACTTC.

The genes are TRBV28 and TRBJ1-4; D remains unclear. This CDR3 is built from 13 residues. Trimming cost V 6 bases and J 7 bases, with 12 bases left between them. Looked up from germline, CDR1 is MDHEN and CDR2 is SYDVKM. CDR3 bases: TGTGCCAGCAGAGAGAGTAGTGGTGAAAAACTGTTTTTT. Its translation: CASRESSGEKLFF.

As to this clone: Other DNA sequences from this sample encode an identical CDR3 as well. The gene calls are TRBV19 and TRBJ1-1; TRBD1 aligns across 9 bases. The V gene's germline CDR1 is LNHDA and CDR2 SQIVND (reference sequence). The CDR3 sequence is 13 residues long. The junction had 7 bases not matched to a gene; V was cut back by 11 bases and J by 3 bases. DNA for the CDR3: TGTGCCTCCTCCCGGGACAGGGACACTGAAGCTTTCTTT. Protein sequence: CASSRDRDTEAFF.

The chain combines TRBV25-1 with TRBJ1-3; D is possibly TRBD1 (5 bases). Germline V gene lookup returns CDR1 MGHDK and CDR2 SYGVNS. The length of the CDR3 is 16 residues. Between the trimmed V and J ends, which lost 3 bases and 4 bases, there was a span of 16 bases. In DNA form, the CDR3 reads TGTGCCAGCAGTGAGGGAGGCGGCAGGGCAGGAAACACCATATATTTT. Its translation: CASSEGGGRAGNTIYF. Together with reference TRBV25-1 and TRBJ1-3, the CDR3 gives the full variable domain: EADIYQTPRYLVIGTGKKITLECSQTMGHDKMYWYQQDPGMELHLIHYSYGVNSTEKGDLSSESTVSRIRTEHFPLTLESARPSHTSQYLCASSEGGGRAGNTIYFGEGSWLTVV.

The chain employs TRBV29-1 and TRBJ1-3, with unresolved D. CDR3 length: 11 residues. The germline V and J ends were trimmed by 3 bases and 4 bases, with 4 bases remaining between them. From germline, CDR1 is SQVTM and CDR2 ANQGSEA. The CDR3 loop reads CSVDTGNTIYF. The CDR3 coding sequence is TGCAGCGTTGACACAGGAAACACCATATATTTT.

The sample holds one count of this clone. The chain links TRBV30 to TRBJ2-5; 9 bases are a match to TRBD1. The V and J ends lost 3 bases and 1 base, in that order; junction bases with no gene match: 6. Germline assignment: CDR1 GTSNPN and CDR2 SVGIG (reference sequence). This CDR3 is 15 amino acids long. CDR3 sequence (DNA): TGTGCCTGGAGCCTGACAGGGGGTTCCCAAGAGACCCAGTACTTC. Its protein is CAWSLTGGSQETQYF. Looking up the rest from reference TRBV30 and TRBJ2-5 gives the full variable domain: SQTIHQWPATLVQPVGSPLSLECTVEGTSNPNLYWYRQAAGRGLQLLFYSVGIGQISSEVPQNLSASRPQDRQFILSSKKLLLSDSGFYLCAWSLTGGSQETQYFGPGTRLLVL.

The J gene is TRBJ1-4, the V gene TRBV7-6; 10 bases map to TRBD1. The CDR3 sequence is 15 residues long. In germline, CDR1 is SGHVS, CDR2 FNYEAQ. Germline trimming cut 4 bases from V and 7 bases from J; bases unmatched to any gene: 6. This CDR3 is CASSSGQGEGEKLFF. The CDR3 region has the DNA TGTGCCAGCAGCTCAGGACAGGGGGAAGGTGAAAAACTGTTTTTT.

The chain links TRBV7-9 to TRBJ2-2; 7 nucleotides match TRBD2. This CDR3 comprises 15 residues. Germline CDR1 SEHNR, CDR2 FQNEAQ (reference sequence). The J segment lost 7 bases and the V segment lost 5 bases, leaving 10 bases of the junction unmatched. The CDR3 sequence is CASSTLAEASGELFF. The CDR3, as DNA: TGTGCCAGCAGCACCCTAGCGGAGGCGAGCGGGGAGCTGTTTTTT.

The chain links TRBV9 to TRBJ2-1; D remains unclear. V was clipped by 1 base and J by 5 bases, with 7 bases between them. This CDR3 comprises 13 residues. Germline assignment: CDR1 SGDLS and CDR2 YYNGEE. CDR3 residues: CASSVLVNNEQFF. CDR3 nucleotides: TGTGCCAGCAGCGTATTAGTCAACAATGAGCAGTTCTTC.

The chain uses TRBV14 and TRBJ2-7; D is perhaps TRBD1 (9 bases). V gave up 3 bases and J gave up 6 bases, with 18 bases separating them. This CDR3 is built from 15 residues. From germline, CDR1 is SGHDN and CDR2 FVKESK. The CDR3 sequence: CASSHGRGQGGEQYF. The CDR3 DNA reads TGTGCCAGCAGCCACGGGAGGGGACAGGGAGGCGAGCAGTACTTC.

The V gene is TRBV4-1, the J gene TRBJ2-5, with D hard to call. CDR1 is MGHRA and CDR2 is YSYEKL in the germline V gene. V was shortened by 1 base and J by 5 bases, with 14 bases between the two germline ends. This CDR3 contains 15 residues. CDR3 residues: CASSQGKLIGETQYF. CDR3 nucleotides: TGCGCCAGCAGCCAAGGAAAGCTGATCGGTGAGACCCAGTACTTC.

This clone was seen a few times. V usage is TRBV7-8 and J usage is TRBJ2-1; 7 bases are a match to TRBD1. The CDR3 is 18 amino acids. The J segment lost 2 bases and the V segment lost 1 base, leaving 11 bases of the junction unmatched. Germline-derived CDR1 and CDR2 are SGHVS and FQNEAQ. CDR3 region: CASSLEKTRGLPYNEQFF. In nucleotides, the CDR3 is TGTGCCAGCAGCTTAGAAAAGACAAGGGGGCTGCCCTACAATGAGCAGTTCTTC.

The CDR3 here is CASSDGTGVEKLFF. The CDR3 DNA follows: TGTGCCAGTAGCGACGGGACAGGGGTTGAAAAACTGTTTTTT. This chain joins TRBV19 and TRBJ1-4; 10 bases agree with TRBD1. With 6 bases clipped from V and 7 bases from J, the junction kept 5 bases outside the gene matches. Germline lookup yields CDR1 LNHDA and CDR2 SQIVND (reference sequence). CDR3 length: 14 residues.

J is TRBJ2-1 and V is TRBV27, with 14 nucleotides matching TRBD2. The CDR3 extends over 17 amino acids. V trimming: 5 bases; J trimming: 2 bases; junction bases outside the gene matches: 5. The germline V gene encodes CDR1 MNHEY and CDR2 SMNVEV (reference sequence). This CDR3 is CASSGGLAGAPYNEQFF. The DNA for the CDR3 is TGTGCCAGCAGTGGGGGACTAGCGGGAGCCCCCTACAATGAGCAGTTCTTC.

The CDR3 DNA follows: TGTGCCAGCAGGCTCACAGGGTTCCCTAATGAAAAACTGTTTTTT. It is translated as CASRLTGFPNEKLFF. The chain carries TRBV11-2 and TRBJ1-4, with D possibly being TRBD1 (6 bases). The CDR3 runs to 15 residues. Germline CDR1 and CDR2: SGHAT and FQNNGV. V was shortened by 6 bases and J by 3 bases, with 14 bases between the two germline ends.

V is TRBV27 and J is TRBJ1-1; D ambiguous. This CDR3 comprises 13 residues. V was clipped by 2 bases and J by 6 bases, with 10 bases between them. CDR1 and CDR2 from the germline V gene are MNHEY and SMNVEV (reference sequence). CDR3 amino acids: CASSLERVSEAFF. CDR3 DNA: TGTGCCAGCAGTTTAGAGAGGGTGTCTGAAGCTTTCTTT.